A single sample is the source of the 4 T cell receptor beta chains below, sequenced in a study of OX40 agonist ivuxolimab in advanced cancers. TCRdb keeps only in-frame clones here, not all; method: immunoSEQ multiplex PCR. The sample contains roughly 58,000 clones, 87% of which appear only once. This specimen was CD4+ or CD8+ T cells sorted from blood, taken in a trial of the OX40 agonist ivuxolimab. The receptors originated from an adult with an advanced solid tumor such as melanoma, head and neck, liver or kidney cancer.

The rearrangement links TRBV14 to TRBJ1-2; D not certain. The CDR3 has 13 amino acids. V was clipped by 0 bases and J by 4 bases, with 6 bases between them. The V gene's germline CDR1 is SGHDN and CDR2 FVKESK. The CDR3 bases are TGTGCCAGCAGCCAAGACAGGTCCTATGGCTACACCTTC. Encoded protein: CASSQDRSYGYTF.

The chain carries TRBV6-5 and TRBJ2-2; 8 bases agree with TRBD1. Trimming cost V 6 bases and J 1 base; bases outside gene matches: 4. The CDR3 spans 15 residues. Per the germline V gene, CDR1 is MNHEY and CDR2 is SVGAGI. The CDR3 coding sequence is TGTGCCAGCAGCCGCGGACAGGGGAACACCGGGGAGCTGTTTTTT. This translates into CASSRGQGNTGELFF.

The rearrangement uses TRBV29-1 and TRBJ2-5, with 7 bases aligning to TRBD1. Germline V gene lookup returns CDR1 SQVTM and CDR2 ANQGSEA. The V segment lost 5 bases and the J segment 6 bases; nucleotides outside the gene matches: 9. The CDR3 is made up of 13 amino acids. The CDR3: CSVQPTGVKTQYF. CDR3 DNA sequence: TGCAGCGTTCAACCCACAGGGGTGAAGACCCAGTACTTC.

This clone appeared a single time. J is TRBJ1-1 and V is TRBV11-2, with 9 bases aligning to TRBD1. With V trimmed by 4 bases and J by 11 bases, 5 bases remained unmatched. Germline V gene data show CDR1 as SGHAT and CDR2 as FQNNGV. This CDR3 region has 12 residues. The CDR3 DNA follows: TGTGCCAGCAGCTACGACAGGGGGGGTGCTTTCTTT. As protein: CASSYDRGGAFF. Together with reference TRBV11-2 and TRBJ1-1, the CDR3 gives the full variable domain: EAGVAQSPRYKIIEKRQSVAFWCNPISGHATLYWYQQILGQGPKLLIQFQNNGVVDDSQLPKDRFSAERLKGVDSTLKIQPAKLEDSAVYLCASSYDRGGAFFGQGTRLTVV.